This TCR beta chain was identified in a study of cytomegalovirus exposure and HLA in healthy donors. Study-wide findings and caveats: Cytomegalovirus status was reportedly diagnosed by the classifier with high sensitivity and specificity. Across donors, sequencing depth was assumed by presence/absence analyses to be roughly uniform.

This PCR relied on a set of 60 Vbeta primers and 13 Jbeta primers. TCRdb's copy holds only in-frame clones and misses some; the assay was immunoSEQ multiplex PCR. The repertoire holds under 250,000 clones, with roughly 73% as singletons. As for this clone: Its specificity is not known.

This CDR3 is built from 15 residues. V dropped 6 bases and J dropped 4 bases, with 16 bases sitting between them. CDR1 is SEHNR, CDR2 FQNEAQ, per germline (reference sequence). The source material was PBMCs. The rearrangement links TRBV7-9 to TRBJ1-3; no clear D gene. This TCR came from a boy aged 5 to 17 in good health and CMV-seronegative. This CDR3 is CASSLMGVRGNTIYF. For the CDR3, the DNA is TGTGCCAGCAGTCTGATGGGAGTGAGGGGAAACACCATATATTTT.